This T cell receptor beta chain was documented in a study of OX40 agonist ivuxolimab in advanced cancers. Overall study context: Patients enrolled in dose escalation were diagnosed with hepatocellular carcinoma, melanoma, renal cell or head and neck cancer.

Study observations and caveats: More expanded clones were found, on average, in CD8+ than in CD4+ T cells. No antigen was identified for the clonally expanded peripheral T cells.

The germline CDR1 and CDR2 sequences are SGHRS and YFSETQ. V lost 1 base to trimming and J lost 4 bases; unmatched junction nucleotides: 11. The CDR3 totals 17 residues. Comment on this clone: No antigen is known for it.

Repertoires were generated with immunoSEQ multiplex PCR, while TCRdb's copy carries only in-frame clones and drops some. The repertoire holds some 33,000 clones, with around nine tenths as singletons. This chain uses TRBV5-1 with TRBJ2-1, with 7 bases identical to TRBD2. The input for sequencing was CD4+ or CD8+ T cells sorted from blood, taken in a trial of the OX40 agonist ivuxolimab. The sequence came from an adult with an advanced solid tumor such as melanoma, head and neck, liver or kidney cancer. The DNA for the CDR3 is TGCGCCAGCAGCTTGCCCCCTGGGCGGGGGACTTACAATGAGCAGTTCTTC. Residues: CASSLPPGRGTYNEQFF.